The present entry profiles one TCR beta chain with its context. TCRdb re-derived calls from the 5' RACE reads in MiXCR, one entry per CDR3 protein. The sample consists of around 100,000 distinct CDR3 sequences, more than 10% of them appearing once. V lost 5 bases, J lost 6 bases, and 8 bases stayed unmatched. Looked up from germline, CDR1 is MDHEN and CDR2 is SYDVKM. The CDR3 runs to 14 residues. Time point meaning: blood at routine non-recurrence follow-up after resection. The sample originates from a study of spatial heterogeneity in lung cancer. This chain connects TRBV28 to TRBJ1-1, with 8 bases lining up with TRBD1. The origin of this receptor is a female donor with early-stage non-small cell lung cancer. The sample in question was PBMCs, obtained at follow-up. The CDR3 here is CASSQQRTGPEAFF. The CDR3 DNA follows: TGTGCCAGCAGTCAGCAGCGGACAGGGCCTGAAGCTTTCTTT.